This entry concerns a single T cell receptor (beta chain). Its antigen remains unidentified. Sequencing of dividing CFSE-low cells from the MLR defined alloreactive TCRbeta sequences. Graft donor PBMCs, splenocytes, lymph-node cells, or third-party PBMCs stimulated pre-transplant recipient cells. The data were obtained in a study of T cell clones after liver transplantation. About the study: In this trial, immunosuppression withdrawal was attempted within 2 years of liver transplant. Without induction therapy, subjects received standard immunosuppression until 12-24 months post-transplant.

The method was immunoSEQ multiplex PCR; TCRdb's version includes in-frame clones alone and lacks a portion of them. This sample carries 2,500 to 3,000 clones, 20% to 25% of them seen once, and the ten largest clones take around a sixth. Germline CDR1 reads MNHGY; CDR2 reads SVAAGI. V gave up 5 bases and J gave up 5 bases, with 25 bases separating them. The CDR3 is 19 residues long. The chain joins TRBV6-9 to TRBJ2-6; no clear D gene. This clonotype was obtained from a human patient who received a liver transplant. The graft donor may have contributed some T cells. The specimen sequenced was CD4+ T cells from PBMCs cultured with third-party cells. This chain's CDR3 is CASSQTRPYDKSRANVLTF. For the CDR3, the DNA is TGTGCCAGCAGTCAGACACGGCCTTACGACAAAAGTCGGGCCAACGTCCTGACTTTC.